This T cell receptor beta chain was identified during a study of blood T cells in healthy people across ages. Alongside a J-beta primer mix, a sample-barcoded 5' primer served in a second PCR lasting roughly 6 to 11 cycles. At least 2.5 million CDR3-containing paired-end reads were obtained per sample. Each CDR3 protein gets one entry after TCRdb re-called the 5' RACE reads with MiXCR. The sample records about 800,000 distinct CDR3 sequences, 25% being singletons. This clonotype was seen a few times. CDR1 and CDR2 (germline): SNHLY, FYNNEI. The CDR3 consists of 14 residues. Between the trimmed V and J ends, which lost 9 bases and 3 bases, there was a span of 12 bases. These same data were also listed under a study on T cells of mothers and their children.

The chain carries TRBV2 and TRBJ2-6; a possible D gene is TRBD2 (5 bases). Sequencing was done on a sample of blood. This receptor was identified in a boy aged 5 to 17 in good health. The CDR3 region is CASSRTVGANVLTF. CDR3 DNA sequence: TGTGCCAGTTCACGGACTGTTGGGGCCAACGTCCTGACTTTC.